The 25 T cell receptor beta chains reported below all come from one sample, sequenced in a study of T cells in Graves' hyperthyroidism and ophthalmopathy. The source material, RNA transcripts, was used to amplify TCR beta CDR3 regions. HTBI primers were the set used in a first-round RT-PCR of the TCR CDR3. From the multiplex PCR reads, TCRdb called clonotypes with MiXCR, one entry per CDR3 protein. The top ten clones hold around 21% of a sample with roughly 160,000 distinct CDR3 sequences, 9.4% of them seen once. The sequenced sample consisted of blood. The receptors here all came from a young woman with Graves' hyperthyroidism that later progressed to Graves' ophthalmopathy.

This clonotype was observed at least ten times. The chain uses TRBV27 and TRBJ1-1; no clear D. V was pared by 6 bases and J by 4 bases, with 12 bases between. There are 13 residues in the CDR3. The germline gives CDR1 MNHEY, CDR2 SMNVEV (reference sequence). This chain's CDR3 is CASRAGVVTEAFF. CDR3 sequence (DNA): TGTGCCAGCAGAGCCGGGGTTGTCACTGAAGCTTTCTTT.

This clonotype was recorded at least ten times. The chain is built from TRBV3-1 and TRBJ1-2, with TRBD1 as a possible D gene (6 bases). Germline V lookup: CDR1 LGHDT, CDR2 YNNKEL (reference sequence). This CDR3 comprises 14 residues. The V end was cut by 1 base, the J end by 6 bases, with 12 bases between. Here the CDR3 reads CASSQVGRGNGYTF. For the CDR3, the DNA is TGTGCCAGCAGCCAAGTGGGCAGGGGCAATGGCTACACCTTC.

There are many counts of this clonotype. V gene TRBV12-3 or TRBV12-4 combines with J gene TRBJ2-1; tentatively, D is TRBD2 (7 bases). V lost 5 bases to trimming and J lost 6 bases, with 26 bases between them. This CDR3 region has 18 residues. The CDR3 reads CASSPRGGRGAGGNEQFF. CDR3 in DNA: TGTGCCAGCAGTCCCCGGGGTGGGAGGGGGGCCGGGGGCAATGAGCAGTTCTTC.

This clonotype occurred many times. The chain links TRBV24-1 to TRBJ1-1; no reliable D call. Trimming took off 9 bases at V and 5 bases at J, with 15 bases between the two ends. CDR1 is KGHDR, CDR2 SFDVKD, per germline. The CDR3 has 13 amino acids. CDR3 bases: TGTGCCACCTTCAACCGACTGGGGACTGAAGCTTTCTTT. Residues: CATFNRLGTEAFF.

The chain links TRBV9 to TRBJ2-1, with a tentative D call TRBD1 (5 bases). Germline V gene lookup returns CDR1 SGDLS and CDR2 YYNGEE. The CDR3 covers 13 residues. V dropped 3 bases and J dropped 5 bases, with 9 bases sitting between them. The CDR3 loop is CASSAGNHNEQFF. As DNA, the CDR3 is TGTGCCAGCAGCGCAGGGAACCACAATGAGCAGTTCTTC.

This clonotype was observed at least ten times. The CDR3 protein is CSAKRGQTYNSPLHF. The CDR3, as DNA: TGCAGTGCTAAAAGGGGGCAGACCTATAATTCACCCCTCCACTTT. The rearrangement joins TRBV20-1 to TRBJ1-6; TRBD1 aligns across 7 bases. The CDR3 extends over 15 amino acids. CDR1 and CDR2 (germline): DFQATT, SNEGSKA (reference sequence). V lost 4 bases, J lost 2 bases, and 5 bases stayed unmatched.

This clonotype was observed a handful of times. The chain couples TRBV6-4 to TRBJ2-1, with 8 positions matching TRBD2. Germline trimming cut 1 base from V and 6 bases from J; bases unmatched to any gene: 5. The CDR3 is 15 residues long. Germline CDR1 is MRHNA and CDR2 is SNTAGT. CDR3 nucleotides: TGTGCCAGCAGTGACTTAGCGGGAACGGCCAATGAGCAGTTCTTC. This sequence encodes CASSDLAGTANEQFF.

This clonotype was seen ten or more times. This rearrangement joins TRBV7-3 to TRBJ2-2; no clear D gene. CDR1 and CDR2 (germline): SGHTA, FQGTGA. With 5 bases removed from V and 5 bases from J, the gap between germline ends came to 9 bases. The CDR3 has 13 residues. Written as DNA, the CDR3 is TGTGCCAGCAGCCGGAGCCGGACCGGGGAGCTGTTTTTT. It translates to CASSRSRTGELFF.

This clonotype was observed at least ten times. V and J are TRBV3-1 and TRBJ2-1, with D perhaps TRBD1 (5 bases). V was shortened by 0 bases and J by 1 base, with 7 bases between the two germline ends. The CDR3 spans 15 residues. Germline values: CDR1 LGHDT, CDR2 YNNKEL (reference sequence). The CDR3 DNA reads TGTGCCAGCAGCCAAGATGGGGCTTCCTACAATGAGCAGTTCTTC. Protein sequence: CASSQDGASYNEQFF.

The V call is TRBV9, the J call TRBJ2-1; 9 bases fit TRBD2. CDR1 SGDLS and CDR2 YYNGEE come from the germline V gene. This CDR3 comprises 22 residues. V trimming: 0 bases; J trimming: 0 bases; junction bases outside the gene matches: 19. CDR3 amino acids: CASSVGLGDSGSLKSSYNEQFF. Here the CDR3 DNA reads TGTGCCAGCAGCGTAGGTTTGGGGGATAGCGGGAGTTTAAAAAGCTCCTACAATGAGCAGTTCTTC.

This clonotype was seen more than once but under ten times. The CDR3 reads CSARVQGFGETQYF. The DNA for the CDR3 is TGCAGTGCTAGAGTACAGGGCTTTGGGGAGACCCAGTACTTC. The chain carries TRBV20-1 and TRBJ2-5, with a weak D call TRBD1 (6 bases). V shed 1 base and J shed 5 bases, with 14 bases lying between them. The germline V gene has CDR1 DFQATT and CDR2 SNEGSKA (reference sequence). The CDR3 is made up of 14 amino acids.

This clonotype was counted ten times or more. The chain is built from TRBV19 and TRBJ1-1, with a tentative D call TRBD1 (5 bases). The CDR3 sequence is 16 residues long. V shed 2 bases and J shed 1 base, with 14 bases lying between them. The germline CDR1 and CDR2 sequences are LNHDA and SQIVND (reference sequence). The CDR3 region is CASSITAGRRNTEAFF. The CDR3 bases are TGTGCCAGTAGTATAACGGCAGGGCGGAGGAACACTGAAGCTTTCTTT.

This clonotype appeared many times. The rearrangement uses TRBV12-3 or TRBV12-4 and TRBJ2-2; 12 nucleotides align to TRBD2. There are 19 residues in the CDR3. V was pared by 6 bases and J by 0 bases, with 11 bases of the junction left unmatched. This chain's CDR3 is CASSPSGGEIYANTGELFF. As DNA, the CDR3 is TGTGCCAGCAGCCCTAGCGGGGGGGAGATATACGCGAACACCGGGGAGCTGTTTTTT.

This clonotype occurred many times. The chain is built from TRBV28 and TRBJ2-5, with D perhaps matching TRBD1 (6 bases). Germline loops: CDR1 MDHEN, CDR2 SYDVKM. V lost 4 bases and J 5 bases, leaving 14 bases between the germline ends. CDR3 size: 14 residues. The CDR3 protein is CASSWQGRGETQYF. The CDR3 DNA sequence: TGTGCCAGCAGTTGGCAGGGGCGTGGGGAGACCCAGTACTTC.

This clonotype showed up just a few times. This chain connects TRBV6-1 to TRBJ2-1; D might be TRBD2 (5 bases). Germline CDR1 MNHNS, CDR2 SASEGT. V was pared by 3 bases and J by 8 bases, with 20 bases between. The CDR3 is 16 amino acids. CDR3 in amino acids: CASSDSTTTSSDEQFF. CDR3 sequence (DNA): TGTGCCAGCAGTGACTCAACGACTACATCATCGGATGAGCAGTTCTTC.

This clonotype has a count of ten or more. The V gene is TRBV5-1, the J gene TRBJ2-1; TRBD2 matches 15 bases. There are 17 residues in the CDR3. V lost 3 bases, J lost 8 bases, and 9 bases stayed unmatched. Germline V gene lookup returns CDR1 SGHRS and CDR2 YFSETQ. The CDR3 protein is CASSSGAGLAGGYEQFF. CDR3 DNA sequence: TGCGCCAGCAGCTCGGGAGCGGGACTAGCGGGAGGCTATGAGCAGTTCTTC.

There are many counts of this clonotype. This chain uses TRBV6-1 with TRBJ2-1; 9 nucleotides align to TRBD2. With V trimmed by 2 bases and J by 9 bases, 8 bases remained unmatched. The CDR3 contains 15 residues. Germline loops: CDR1 MNHNS, CDR2 SASEGT. This CDR3 reads CASSESGGSRSEQFF. CDR3 in DNA: TGTGCCAGCAGTGAAAGCGGGGGGTCTCGGAGTGAGCAGTTCTTC.

This clonotype was observed many times. The CDR3 is CASRRIEGASGVLAGELFF. Here the CDR3 DNA reads TGTGCCAGCAGGAGGATAGAAGGGGCTAGCGGGGTTTTGGCCGGGGAGCTGTTTTTT. The V gene is TRBV6-1, the J gene TRBJ2-2; the match to TRBD2 covers 9 bases. The germline CDR1 and CDR2 sequences are MNHNS and SASEGT. The CDR3 runs 19 residues. Trimming at V came to 6 bases and at J to 6 bases, leaving 20 bases not matched to a gene.

At least ten counts were recorded for this clonotype. V usage is TRBV7-2 and J usage is TRBJ2-5; TRBD2 aligns across 9 bases. The CDR3 loop spans 17 amino acids. Germline V CDR1 and CDR2: SGHTA, FQGNSA. The trim removed 5 bases at V and 5 bases at J, leaving 15 bases unmatched. In DNA form, the CDR3 reads TGTGCCAGCAGCCTAGTTTGGGGCGGGGGGGCCCGTGAGACCCAGTACTTC. This codes for CASSLVWGGGARETQYF.

This clonotype was found many times. The chain joins TRBV7-2 to TRBJ1-3, with 7 bases that match TRBD1. Trimming at V came to 5 bases and at J to 0 bases, leaving 7 bases not matched to a gene. The germline gives CDR1 SGHTA, CDR2 FQGNSA. This CDR3 comprises 16 residues. Here the CDR3 DNA reads TGTGCCAGCAGCGGGAGGGACAGCCGCTCTGGAAACACCATATATTTT. Translation: CASSGRDSRSGNTIYF.

There are many counts of this clonotype. The rearrangement links TRBV6-2 or TRBV6-3 to TRBJ2-2; D may be TRBD1 or TRBD2 (5 bases each). V was trimmed by 5 bases and J by 2 bases, leaving 15 bases between them. Germline V lookup: CDR1 MNHEY, CDR2 SVGEGT. There are 16 residues in the CDR3. CDR3 sequence: CASSQTGTINTGELFF. CDR3 bases: TGTGCCAGCAGTCAGACCGGGACGATTAACACCGGGGAGCTGTTTTTT.

This clonotype has a count of ten or more. This chain links TRBV3-1 with TRBJ2-5; 8 bases align to TRBD1. The CDR3 has 13 amino acids. Germline values: CDR1 LGHDT, CDR2 YNNKEL (reference sequence). Trimming cost V 7 bases and J 3 bases; bases outside gene matches: 4. The CDR3 DNA reads TGTGCCAGCACCAGGGACAGGAAAGAGACCCAGTACTTC. Its translation is CASTRDRKETQYF.

This clonotype was seen at least ten times. The rearrangement uses TRBV20-1 and TRBJ2-7, with TRBD1 matching 9 bases. Trimming cost V 0 bases and J 5 bases; bases outside gene matches: 8. CDR3 length: 15 residues. Germline CDR1 reads DFQATT; CDR2 reads SNEGSKA (reference sequence). This CDR3 is CSARDIRTGVNEQYF. In DNA form, the CDR3 reads TGCAGTGCTAGAGATATCAGGACAGGGGTAAACGAGCAGTACTTC.

This chain uses TRBV27 with TRBJ1-1; 7 positions match TRBD1. J lost 0 bases, V lost 6 bases, and 7 bases had no gene match. The CDR3 is 15 residues long. From germline, CDR1 is MNHEY and CDR2 SMNVEV (reference sequence). The CDR3, as DNA: TGTGCCAGCAGAGATACAGGGGTGATGAACACTGAAGCTTTCTTT. Translating gives CASRDTGVMNTEAFF.

This clonotype was seen repeatedly, ten times or more. The chain couples TRBV7-8 to TRBJ2-7, with D possibly matching TRBD1 (6 bases). Germline CDR1 SGHVS, CDR2 FQNEAQ. V lost 2 bases to trimming and J lost 5 bases, with 19 bases between them. The CDR3 totals 16 residues. The CDR3 DNA reads TGTGCCAGCAGCTTAATAGGGGGTTGGGTAGGGAACGAGCAGTACTTC. This codes for CASSLIGGWVGNEQYF.